Below are 27 T cell receptor beta chains sequenced from a single sample in a study of Tregs in tolerant kidney transplant recipients. No antigen has been assigned to these receptors. Clones were read by immunoSEQ multiplex PCR, and TCRdb kept only the in-frame ones, dropping some. This sample has 15,000 to 20,000 clones, with 61% found just once. The sequenced material came from Tregs from blood cultured with allogeneic cells. These receptors were collected from a human donor in good health.

The chain uses TRBV19 and TRBJ2-3, with 8 bases identical to TRBD2. V lost 5 bases to trimming and J lost 7 bases; unmatched junction nucleotides: 14. This CDR3 spans 16 amino acids. Germline CDR1 LNHDA, CDR2 SQIVND (reference sequence). The CDR3 DNA is TGTGCCAGTAGTCTCCCCCGAGCGAGCGGGAGTTATACGCAGTATTTT. Protein product: CASSLPRASGSYTQYF. Variable domain in full (rest from reference TRBV19 and TRBJ2-3): DGGITQSPKYLFRKEGQNVTLSCEQNLNHDAMYWYRQDPGQGLRLIYYSQIVNDFQKGDIAEGYSVSREKKESFPLTVTSAQKNPTAFYLCASSLPRASGSYTQYFGPGTRLTVL.

In its sample, this clone is medium-sized. The genes are TRBV6-6 and TRBJ2-7; D perhaps matches TRBD1 (6 bases). V was clipped by 4 bases and J by 3 bases, with 13 bases between them. The CDR3 sequence is 14 residues long. CDR1 MNHNY and CDR2 SVGAGI come from the germline V gene (reference sequence). CDR3 region: CASSSEQGFYEQYF. CDR3 bases: TGTGCCAGCAGTTCAGAACAGGGATTCTACGAGCAGTACTTC.

The rearrangement joins TRBV6-5 to TRBJ2-7, with D maybe TRBD2 (6 bases). V shed 8 bases and J shed 2 bases, with 13 bases lying between them. This CDR3 spans 13 amino acids. Germline lookup yields CDR1 MNHEY and CDR2 SVGAGI. DNA for the CDR3: TGTGCCAGCTCGAAAACGGGAGCCTACGAGCAGTACTTC. It yields the protein CASSKTGAYEQYF.

This rearrangement joins TRBV6-5 to TRBJ2-1; TRBD2 might be the D (6 bases). Trimming removed 6 bases at V and 13 bases at J, with 13 bases between. The germline gives CDR1 MNHEY, CDR2 SVGAGI. CDR3 length: 11 amino acids. This CDR3 is CASRRDFTQFF. The CDR3 nucleotides read TGTGCCAGCAGGCGGGACTTCACTCAGTTCTTC.

This chain connects TRBV6-5 to TRBJ1-1; D uncertain. The germline V and J ends were trimmed by 5 bases and 12 bases, with 16 bases remaining between them. The CDR3 length is 12 residues. Germline CDR1 reads MNHEY; CDR2 reads SVGAGI. The CDR3 sequence is CASSREPGWTFF. CDR3 in DNA: TGTGCCAGCAGTCGGGAGCCGGGGTGGACTTTCTTT.

The genes are TRBV7-3 and TRBJ1-1, with a weak D call TRBD1 (5 bases). V was shortened by 5 bases and J by 4 bases, with 14 bases between the two germline ends. Germline V gene lookup returns CDR1 SGHTA and CDR2 FQGTGA. The CDR3 sequence is 14 residues long. In DNA form, the CDR3 reads TGTGCCAGCAGCGTAGGGACGCCTGGCACTGAAGCTTTCTTT. Its protein product is CASSVGTPGTEAFF.

This clone was picked up one time. The chain couples TRBV7-2 to TRBJ2-2; tentative D call: TRBD1 (6 bases). Germline V lookup: CDR1 SGHTA, CDR2 FQGNSA. The ends were cut back, 6 bases at V and 5 bases at J, with 10 bases in the middle. CDR3 length equals 13 residues. The CDR3 DNA reads as TGTGCCAGCAGTCCAGGGGAGACCGGGGAGCTGTTTTTT. This sequence encodes CASSPGETGELFF.

The gene calls are TRBV19 and TRBJ2-1; D is ambiguous. The CDR3 contains 11 residues. CDR1 and CDR2 (germline): LNHDA, SQIVND (reference sequence). The V and J ends lost 6 bases and 4 bases respectively, with 4 bases between them. CDR3 coding DNA: TGTGCCAGTAGGAATTACAATGAGCAGTTCTTC. Residues: CASRNYNEQFF.

This chain links TRBV2 with TRBJ2-1, with a tentative D call TRBD2 (6 bases). CDR3 length equals 14 residues. Per the germline V gene, CDR1 is SNHLY and CDR2 is FYNNEI. Trimming removed 6 bases from V and 6 bases from J, with 15 bases in between. CDR3 residues: CASSPGRTTNEQFF. As DNA, the CDR3 is TGTGCCAGCAGCCCGGGGAGGACTACCAATGAGCAGTTCTTC.

The chain combines TRBV4-1 with TRBJ1-1; D not certain. Trimming took 2 bases from V and 2 from J, leaving 6 bases between them. Germline V gene data show CDR1 as MGHRA and CDR2 as YSYEKL. This CDR3 comprises 13 residues. The CDR3 sequence: CASSQPGNTEAFF. CDR3 DNA: TGCGCCAGCAGCCAACCAGGTAACACTGAAGCTTTCTTT.

The chain joins TRBV13 to TRBJ2-1, with D perhaps matching TRBD1 or TRBD2 (5 bases each). Germline lookup yields CDR1 PRHDT and CDR2 FYEKMQ (reference sequence). The CDR3 is 15 amino acids. Trimming took 7 bases from V and 3 from J, leaving 16 bases between them. The CDR3 sequence is CASKVGEVGYNEQFF. CDR3 DNA: TGTGCCAGCAAAGTGGGGGAAGTAGGCTACAATGAGCAGTTCTTC.

In this sample, this clone turned up a few times. This chain joins TRBV11-3 and TRBJ2-7, with D tentatively TRBD2 (6 bases). The CDR3 runs 16 residues. V shed 3 bases and J shed 4 bases, with 19 bases lying between them. Germline V gene lookup returns CDR1 SGHNT and CDR2 YENEEA. This CDR3 reads CASSLARGGIMYEQYF. The CDR3 nucleotides are TGTGCCAGCAGCTTGGCGCGTGGCGGGATTATGTACGAGCAGTACTTC.

CDR3 in amino acids: CASAIQGYTDTQYF. The CDR3 nucleotides are TGTGCCAGTGCCATTCAGGGGTACACAGATACGCAGTATTTT. The gene calls are TRBV19 and TRBJ2-3, with a weak D call TRBD1 (6 bases). Germline V gives CDR1 LNHDA, CDR2 SQIVND (reference sequence). CDR3 length: 14 residues. Trimming removed 8 bases at V and 2 bases at J, with 14 bases between.

Judged by abundance, this clone is medium-sized. This chain uses TRBV2 with TRBJ1-4, with TRBD1 matching over 7 bases. The J segment lost 8 bases and the V segment lost 5 bases, leaving 5 bases of the junction unmatched. Germline values: CDR1 SNHLY, CDR2 FYNNEI. This CDR3 has 13 residues. Written as DNA, the CDR3 is TGTGCCAGCAGTCCGACAGGGCGGGAAAAACTGTTTTTT. Translated, it gives CASSPTGREKLFF.

This chain uses TRBV23-1 with TRBJ2-2; no reliable D call. TRBV23-1 is filed as an ORF, its function uncertain. The CDR3 spans 14 residues. With 2 bases removed from V and 2 bases from J, the gap between germline ends came to 6 bases. In nucleotides, the CDR3 is TGCGCCAGCAGTCAAGGGCGAAACACCGGGGAGCTGTTTTTT. The encoded protein is CASSQGRNTGELFF.

The chain couples TRBV11-2 to TRBJ2-2, with unresolved D. The V gene's germline CDR1 is SGHAT and CDR2 FQNNGV. V was trimmed by 0 bases and J by 4 bases, leaving 9 bases between them. The CDR3 covers 15 residues. This CDR3 reads CASSLERKGTGELFF. For the CDR3, the DNA is TGTGCCAGCAGCTTAGAGAGGAAGGGCACCGGGGAGCTGTTTTTT.

This clone ranks as medium-sized. CDR3 DNA sequence: TGTGCCAGCAGCGACCCAGGGGACGAGCAGTACTTC. This encodes CASSDPGDEQYF. The chain recombines TRBV6-5 with TRBJ2-7, with a possible D match to TRBD1 (6 bases). The ends were cut back, 6 bases at V and 5 bases at J, with 11 bases in the middle. CDR1 is MNHEY, CDR2 SVGAGI, per germline. CDR3 length: 12 amino acids.

The chain combines TRBV5-4 with TRBJ1-2, with D tentatively TRBD1 (6 bases). V gave up 4 bases and J gave up 3 bases, with 10 bases separating them. Germline values: CDR1 SGHNT, CDR2 YYREEE (reference sequence). This CDR3 contains 13 residues. The CDR3 DNA is TGTGCCAGCAGCCCCAACAGGGACTATGGCTACACCTTC. This sequence encodes CASSPNRDYGYTF.

The chain carries TRBV29-1 and TRBJ1-3; a possible D gene is TRBD1 (5 bases). Germline lookup yields CDR1 SQVTM and CDR2 ANQGSEA. V dropped 5 bases and J dropped 0 bases, with 11 bases sitting between them. This CDR3 contains 14 residues. The CDR3 region has the DNA TGCAGCGTTTGGGACGGAAGCTCTGGAAACACCATATATTTT. This sequence encodes CSVWDGSSGNTIYF.

The rearrangement joins TRBV6-5 to TRBJ2-7, with 8 bases identical to TRBD2. The V gene end was trimmed by 5 bases and the J gene end by 5 bases; junction bases not matched to a gene: 11. CDR3 length: 15 amino acids. Germline CDR1 MNHEY, CDR2 SVGAGI. CDR3 sequence (DNA): TGTGCCAGCAGTCCCTCCGGACTAGCAACCAACGAGCAGTACTTC. Translated, it gives CASSPSGLATNEQYF.

The chain couples TRBV28 to TRBJ1-5, with a possible D match to TRBD1 (6 bases). The V gene lost 6 bases and the J gene lost 9 bases, with 12 bases spanning the gap. Per the germline V gene, CDR1 is MDHEN and CDR2 is SYDVKM. The CDR3 has 12 residues. In nucleotides, the CDR3 is TGTGCCAGCAGCAGGGGTTCTTGGCCCCAGCATTTT. Protein product: CASSRGSWPQHF.

This clone was observed a few times. This chain links TRBV20-1 with TRBJ1-1; tentatively, D is TRBD1 (5 bases). Germline CDR1 and CDR2: DFQATT and SNEGSKA (reference sequence). The V end was cut by 3 bases, the J end by 11 bases, with 10 bases between. This CDR3 spans 10 amino acids. The CDR3 spells CSASYRPAFF. For the CDR3, the DNA is TGCAGTGCTAGCTACAGGCCTGCTTTCTTT.

This clone was seen only a few times. The chain recombines TRBV5-4 with TRBJ1-1, with a possible D match to TRBD1 (5 bases). V lost 4 bases to trimming and J lost 1 base, with 11 bases between them. Per the germline V gene, CDR1 is SGHNT and CDR2 is YYREEE (reference sequence). This CDR3 region has 14 residues. The CDR3 coding sequence is TGTGCCAGCAGCCCCCGGGACGGGAACACTGAAGCTTTCTTT. This translates into CASSPRDGNTEAFF.

The rearrangement links TRBV2 to TRBJ2-5; perhaps TRBD2 as D (6 bases). This CDR3 contains 12 residues. Trimming stripped 4 bases from V and 5 bases from J, with 8 bases between. Germline CDR1 SNHLY, CDR2 FYNNEI. The DNA of the CDR3 is TGTGCCAGCAGTGGACTAGGGGAGACCCAGTACTTC. Protein sequence: CASSGLGETQYF.

The chain employs TRBV19 and TRBJ1-5, with 7 positions matching TRBD1. Trimming cost V 3 bases and J 7 bases; bases outside gene matches: 6. Germline lookup yields CDR1 LNHDA and CDR2 SQIVND (reference sequence). The CDR3 has 14 amino acids. The CDR3 protein is CASSMRDRRQPQHF. CDR3 bases: TGTGCCAGTAGTATGCGGGACAGACGGCAGCCCCAGCATTTT.

This sequence joins TRBV7-6 and TRBJ2-5; D is unresolved. This CDR3 is 12 amino acids long. The germline V gene has CDR1 SGHVS and CDR2 FNYEAQ. V was trimmed by 1 base and J by 5 bases, leaving 5 bases between them. The CDR3 nucleotides are TGTGCCAGCAGCTTAGAAGACGAGACCCAGTACTTC. Protein product: CASSLEDETQYF. The full variable domain, rest sourced from reference TRBV7-6 and TRBJ2-5, is GAGVSQSPRYKVTKRGQDVALRCDPISGHVSLYWYRQALGQGPEFLTYFNYEAQQDKSGLPNDRFSAERPEGSISTLTIQRTEQRDSAMYRCASSLEDETQYFGPGTRLLVL.

CDR3 sequence reads: CASSLGRYEQYF. As DNA, the CDR3 is TGTGCCAGCAGTTTGGGCCGCTACGAGCAGTACTTC. The chain links TRBV28 to TRBJ2-7; unclear D gene. The CDR3 covers 12 residues. Germline-derived CDR1 and CDR2 are MDHEN and SYDVKM. The V end lost 3 bases, the J end lost 3 bases, and 6 bases lay between the germline ends.